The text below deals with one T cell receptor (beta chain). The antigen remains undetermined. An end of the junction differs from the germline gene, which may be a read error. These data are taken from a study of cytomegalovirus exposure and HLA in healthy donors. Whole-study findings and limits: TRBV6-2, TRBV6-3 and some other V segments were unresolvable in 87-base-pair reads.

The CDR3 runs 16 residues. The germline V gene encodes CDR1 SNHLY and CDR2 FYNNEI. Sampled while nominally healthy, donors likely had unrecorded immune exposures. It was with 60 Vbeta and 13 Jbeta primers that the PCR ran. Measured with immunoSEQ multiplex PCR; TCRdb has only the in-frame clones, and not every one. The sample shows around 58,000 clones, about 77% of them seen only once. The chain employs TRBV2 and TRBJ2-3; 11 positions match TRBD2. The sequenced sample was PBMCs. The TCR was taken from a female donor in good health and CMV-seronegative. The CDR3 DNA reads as TGTTCCAGCAACCATAATAGCGGGAGGGCCCCAGATACGCAGTATTTT. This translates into CSSNHNSGRAPDTQYF.